Presented here are 24 T cell receptor beta chains from one specimen sequenced in a study of identifying expanded T cells in peripheral blood. The data were produced by immunoSEQ multiplex PCR, yet TCRdb's version contains in-frame clones alone and is incomplete. Here the sample spans fewer than 110,000 clones, approximately 90% being singletons. The source material was blood. These receptors originate from a person between 18 and 70 years old in good health.

The chain combines TRBV28 with TRBJ1-1, with 8 bases aligning to TRBD1. Germline CDR1 reads MDHEN; CDR2 reads SYDVKM. The CDR3 runs to 12 residues. V was pared by 1 base and J by 12 bases, with 4 bases of the junction left unmatched. As DNA, the CDR3 is TGTGCCAGCAGTTTATTCGGGACAGGCCCTTTCTTT. The encoded protein is CASSLFGTGPFF.

The rearrangement uses TRBV6-5 and TRBJ1-1, with D possibly TRBD1 on 6 matching bases. Trimming shortened V by 3 bases and J by 1 base, and 9 bases separated the two germline ends. Germline CDR1 reads MNHEY; CDR2 reads SVGAGI. The CDR3 contains 14 residues. CDR3 region: CASSYAGANTEAFF. The CDR3 DNA is TGTGCCAGCAGTTATGCAGGGGCGAACACTGAAGCTTTCTTT.

The chain carries TRBV27 and TRBJ2-7, with 11 bases that match TRBD1. CDR3 length: 13 residues. CDR1 and CDR2 (germline): MNHEY, SMNVEV (reference sequence). The V and J ends lost 3 bases and 6 bases, in that order; junction bases with no gene match: 1. CDR3 region: CASSFGTGGEQYF. CDR3 bases: TGTGCCAGCAGTTTTGGGACAGGGGGCGAGCAGTACTTC.

The chain joins TRBV7-2 to TRBJ1-3; a weak D match, TRBD1 (6 bases). V gave up 4 bases and J gave up 0 bases, with 16 bases separating them. The CDR3 spans 17 residues. Germline V gene lookup returns CDR1 SGHTA and CDR2 FQGNSA. Here the CDR3 DNA reads TGTGCCAGCAGCTCTCAGGGGTCTCAGAGCTCTGGAAACACCATATATTTT. Amino acids: CASSSQGSQSSGNTIYF.

J is TRBJ2-2 and V is TRBV6-6, with D unclear. Germline V CDR1 and CDR2: MNHNY, SVGAGI (reference sequence). The CDR3 contains 15 residues. Trimming removed 3 bases from V and 8 bases from J, with 16 bases in between. CDR3 sequence: CASSYSGGNVGELFF. The CDR3 DNA is TGTGCCAGCAGTTATTCCGGTGGTAATGTAGGGGAGCTGTTTTTT.

The chain couples TRBV7-2 to TRBJ2-3, with unresolved D. V was pared by 4 bases and J by 4 bases, with 15 bases between. This CDR3 region has 15 residues. Germline V gives CDR1 SGHTA, CDR2 FQGNSA. The chain's CDR3 is CASSSPKRSADTQYF. The CDR3 nucleotides are TGTGCCAGCAGCTCCCCTAAGAGGAGCGCAGATACGCAGTATTTT. Drawing the rest from reference TRBV7-2 and TRBJ2-3, the complete variable domain is GAGVSQSPSNKVTEKGKDVELRCDPISGHTALYWYRQSLGQGLEFLIYFQGNSAPDKSGLPSDRFSAERTGGSVSTLTIQRTQQEDSAVYLCASSSPKRSADTQYFGPGTRLTVL.

This chain links TRBV7-9 with TRBJ2-4, with TRBD1 identical over 10 bases. Losses at the gene ends were 9 bases for V and 9 bases for J; bases not matched to a gene: 8. The germline V gene has CDR1 SEHNR and CDR2 FQNEAQ (reference sequence). The CDR3 loop spans 13 amino acids. CDR3 nucleotide sequence: TGTGCCAGTAAAGGGGACAGGGGTTTCATTCAGTACTTC. This codes for CASKGDRGFIQYF.

The chain carries TRBV29-1 and TRBJ1-2; D is ambiguous. The CDR3 consists of 12 residues. The germline V and J ends were trimmed by 0 bases and 6 bases, with 8 bases remaining between them. Germline V lookup: CDR1 SQVTM, CDR2 ANQGSEA. CDR3 sequence (DNA): TGCAGCGTTGAAGAGTTGGGAGATGGCTACACCTTC. It yields the protein CSVEELGDGYTF.

The V and J genes are TRBV15 and TRBJ1-1; D unclear. The CDR3 is made up of 13 amino acids. Between the trimmed V and J ends, which lost 0 bases and 7 bases, there was a span of 9 bases. Germline V gene sequence: CDR1 LNHNV, CDR2 YYDKDF (reference sequence). CDR3 residues: CATSRDRHNEAFF. The CDR3 nucleotides read TGTGCCACCAGCAGAGACAGACATAATGAAGCTTTCTTT.

The chain couples TRBV5-8 to TRBJ2-7, with TRBD1 matching 10 bases. Germline CDR1 SGHTS, CDR2 YDEGEE. The V and J ends lost 1 base and 9 bases, in that order; junction bases with no gene match: 10. The CDR3 is 15 residues long. The CDR3 nucleotides are TGTGCCAGCAGCTTGTCGGGACAGGGGATTTTGTGGCAGTACTTC. Encoded protein: CASSLSGQGILWQYF. Full variable domain (rest looked up from reference TRBV5-8 and TRBJ2-7): EAGVTQSPTHLIKTRGQQATLRCSPISGHTSVYWYQQALGLGLQFLLWYDEGEERNRGNFPPRFSGRQFPNYSSELNVNALELEDSALYLCASSLSGQGILWQYFGPGTRLTVT.

The rearrangement uses TRBV7-2 and TRBJ1-1; TRBD1 matches 10 bases. V dropped 5 bases and J dropped 4; count of bases not matched to a gene: 4. Germline V gives CDR1 SGHTA, CDR2 FQGNSA. This CDR3 region has 14 residues. As DNA, the CDR3 is TGTGCCAGCAGCCTGGGGACAGGGGTCACTGAAGCTTTCTTT. It codes for CASSLGTGVTEAFF. Full variable domain (outside the CDR3, taken from reference TRBV7-2 and TRBJ1-1): GAGVSQSPSNKVTEKGKDVELRCDPISGHTALYWYRQSLGQGLEFLIYFQGNSAPDKSGLPSDRFSAERTGGSVSTLTIQRTQQEDSAVYLCASSLGTGVTEAFFGQGTRLTVV.

The chain is built from TRBV4-3 and TRBJ2-2, with D hard to call. Per the germline V gene, CDR1 is LGHNA and CDR2 is YSLEER. The CDR3 loop spans 15 amino acids. The germline V and J ends were trimmed by 1 base and 1 base, with 7 bases remaining between them. CDR3 nucleotide sequence: TGCGCCAGCAGCCAAGCCTGGGGGAACACCGGGGAGCTGTTTTTT. Protein sequence: CASSQAWGNTGELFF.

This clone was picked up one time. This chain connects TRBV15 to TRBJ1-2; D gene unclear. There are 14 residues in the CDR3. CDR1 is LNHNV and CDR2 is YYDKDF in the germline V gene (reference sequence). The V end was cut by 5 bases, the J end by 0 bases, with 10 bases between. The CDR3 loop reads CATSGLKPNYGYTF. The CDR3 nucleotides read TGTGCCACCAGCGGTCTAAAGCCTAACTATGGCTACACCTTC.

CDR3 sequence: CASSLRDRGPYEQYF. The CDR3 DNA is TGTGCCAGCAGCCTCCGGGACAGGGGGCCCTACGAGCAGTACTTC. This chain joins TRBV6-5 and TRBJ2-7; 12 bases line up with TRBD1. Germline CDR1 reads MNHEY; CDR2 reads SVGAGI. The CDR3 spans 15 residues. Losses at the gene ends were 6 bases for V and 2 bases for J; bases not matched to a gene: 5.

The rearrangement joins TRBV4-3 to TRBJ1-4; no definite D call. V gave up 0 bases and J gave up 2 bases, with 13 bases separating them. CDR3 size: 17 residues. The germline V gene has CDR1 LGHNA and CDR2 YSLEER. In DNA form, the CDR3 reads TGCGCCAGCAGCCAAGATAGGGTTATGGGGACTAATGAAAAACTGTTTTTT. Translating gives CASSQDRVMGTNEKLFF.

The J gene is TRBJ2-5, the V gene TRBV2; perhaps TRBD1 as D (5 bases). CDR1 and CDR2 from the germline V gene are SNHLY and FYNNEI. The germline V and J ends were trimmed by 6 bases and 1 base, with 12 bases remaining between them. The CDR3 consists of 14 residues. The CDR3 spells CASSRDTVQETQYF. The CDR3 region has the DNA TGTGCCAGCAGCAGGGATACGGTCCAAGAGACCCAGTACTTC.

This chain uses TRBV18 with TRBJ2-7, with 11 nucleotides matching TRBD2. Germline CDR1 and CDR2: KGHSH and LQKENI. The V gene end was trimmed by 8 bases and the J gene end by 6 bases; junction bases not matched to a gene: 9. The CDR3 is 14 amino acids. The CDR3 DNA follows: TGTGCCAGCGCTCTTAGCGGGGGGGCCTCCGAGCAGTACTTC. Encoded protein: CASALSGGASEQYF.

This clone appeared a few times. The chain links TRBV18 to TRBJ2-1; D unresolved. The CDR3 is made up of 14 amino acids. The germline CDR1 and CDR2 sequences are KGHSH and LQKENI. Trimming removed 6 bases at V and 5 bases at J, with 14 bases between. The CDR3: CASSPRTVNNEQFF. In nucleotides, the CDR3 is TGTGCCAGCTCCCCCCGAACAGTTAACAATGAGCAGTTCTTC.

The V call is TRBV13, the J call TRBJ1-5; no clear D. Trimming pared 5 bases from V and 6 bases from J, leaving 11 bases between. This CDR3 has 13 residues. In germline, CDR1 is PRHDT, CDR2 FYEKMQ (reference sequence). For the CDR3, the DNA is TGTGCCAGCAGCCCCGGCCGCGGTCAGCCCCAGCATTTT. Translated, it gives CASSPGRGQPQHF.

This clone was counted between two and nine times. The V gene is TRBV7-2, the J gene TRBJ1-2; tentatively, D is TRBD1 (5 bases). This CDR3 is 14 amino acids long. V lost 4 bases to trimming and J lost 4 bases, with 13 bases between them. From germline, CDR1 is SGHTA and CDR2 FQGNSA. CDR3 residues: CASSSRDQGYGYTF. Here the CDR3 DNA reads TGTGCCAGCAGCTCCAGGGATCAGGGCTATGGCTACACCTTC.

The CDR3 DNA reads as TGTGCCAGCAGCCGGGAAGGTTTCAGGAATAATTCACCCCTCCACTTT. Amino acids: CASSREGFRNNSPLHF. The chain carries TRBV5-6 and TRBJ1-6, with D uncertain. This CDR3 comprises 16 residues. Germline loops: CDR1 SGHDT, CDR2 YYEEEE. V was trimmed by 4 bases and J by 5 bases, leaving 16 bases between them.

In its sample, this clone was seen once. DNA for the CDR3: TGTGCCAGCAGTGACTGGGGAATTGTTGGCTACACCTTC. Amino acid sequence: CASSDWGIVGYTF. The rearrangement links TRBV2 to TRBJ1-2; D not resolved. This CDR3 is 13 amino acids long. Germline CDR1 reads SNHLY; CDR2 reads FYNNEI. V was cut by 3 bases and J by 7 bases, with 12 bases left in between. Using reference TRBV2 and TRBJ1-2 for the parts outside the CDR3, the full variable domain is EPEVTQTPSHQVTQMGQEVILRCVPISNHLYFYWYRQILGQKVEFLVSFYNNEISEKSEIFDDQFSVERPDGSNFTLKIRSTKLEDSAMYFCASSDWGIVGYTFGSGTRLTVV.

The chain is built from TRBV19 and TRBJ1-2; TRBD1 aligns across 7 bases. The germline V gene has CDR1 LNHDA and CDR2 SQIVND (reference sequence). The junction had 12 bases not matched to a gene; V was cut back by 6 bases and J by 5 bases. The CDR3 loop spans 15 amino acids. The chain's CDR3 is CASRGRQGAGYGYTF. The CDR3 DNA reads as TGTGCCAGTAGAGGCCGACAGGGTGCTGGGTATGGCTACACCTTC.

This clone was seen only once. The V and J genes are TRBV28 and TRBJ1-2; 8 nucleotides line up with TRBD1. CDR3 length: 15 residues. J gave up 4 bases and V 5 bases, and 9 bases lay outside the gene matches. Germline loops: CDR1 MDHEN, CDR2 SYDVKM. For the CDR3, the DNA is TGTGCCAGCAGTCCACCGATGGACAGGGCCTATGGCTACACCTTC. Protein sequence: CASSPPMDRAYGYTF.